Listed here is a single T cell receptor beta chain. MiXCR, applied by TCRdb to the RT-PCR reads, yields one record per CDR3 protein. The sample shows more than 450,000 distinct CDR3 sequences, about 11% of them seen only once. This sample was included in a study of response to subunit inactivated influenza vaccine. V lost 2 bases, J lost 2 bases, and 12 bases lay in between. This CDR3 is built from 15 residues. Germline lookup yields CDR1 MDHEN and CDR2 SYDVKM. Another study also made use of these data, one on T cells expressing NK-cell markers. This second study says: cDNA encoding TCR beta was synthesized via 5'RACE template switching incorporating UMIs. Several experiments added an anti-gamma-delta TCR antibody to sort only alpha-beta TCR T cells.

Here the sequenced sample was PBMCs from blood, taken on the day of vaccination. The chain carries TRBV28 and TRBJ2-5, with D uncertain. This clonotype originated in a man between 50 and 59 years old who received an inactivated influenza vaccine. The CDR3 DNA sequence: TGTGCCAGCAGTTTACATTCAGGCCAACAAGAGACCCAGTACTTC. Translating it yields CASSLHSGQQETQYF.